Detailed here is one T cell receptor (beta chain). In the authors' methods: Estimation of nucleated cell counts was performed using reference gene primer amplification. Profiled with immunoSEQ multiplex PCR; TCRdb holds only in-frame clones, not every one. V and J calls and clone size follow that table, whereas D and trimming were derived from the DNA. The profile covers about 140,000 clones, with 80% appearing a single time and around 3.8% taken by the ten largest. The data originate from a study of blood T cell repertoires in COVID-19. The overall study: COVID-19 samples, acute and convalescent, were from the United States, Italy and Spain. The analysed material was cDNA or gDNA that came from T cells, B-cell-depleted T cells, or PBMCs.

The origin of this receptor is a man in his sixties or seventies who had recovered from COVID-19. The source material was peripheral blood.

The CDR3 DNA follows: TGTGCCAGCAGGGGGGAGGGCAATCAGCCCCAGCATTTT. Protein: CASRGEGNQPQHF. This chain uses TRBV6-5 with TRBJ1-5, with a possible D match to TRBD1 (5 bases). The CDR3 runs to 13 residues. V gave up 6 bases and J gave up 2 bases, with 8 bases separating them. Per the germline V gene, CDR1 is MNHEY and CDR2 is SVGAGI.